These T cell receptor beta chains were read from a single sample in a study of T cells after yellow fever vaccination. TCRdb called the 5' RACE reads again in MiXCR, with one record for every CDR3 protein. The repertoire holds under 600,000 distinct CDR3 sequences, roughly 13% seen once, with more than 13% in the top ten. The sample in question was PBMCs, obtained on the day of the yellow fever booster vaccination. The receptors were gathered from a man aged 25-40 years who received the YFV17D yellow fever vaccine. Each CDR3 is given with its conserved first and last residue. D genes are given only for firm matches. Size is omitted from some rows. Given values are once, few, many or a class for expanded clones.

cdr3_nt	cdr3_aa	clone_size	v_call	j_call	d_call
TGCAGCGTGGGGGACAGGCCTCCCCAAGAGACCCAGTACTTC	CSVGDRPPQETQYF	few	TRBV29-1	TRBJ2-5	TRBD1
TGTGCCAGCAGTTTATATTCGAACACCGGGGAGCTGTTTTTT	CASSLYSNTGELFF	.	TRBV28	TRBJ2-2	.
TGCAGTGCTAGCCGCTCCTTCCGGGAGCCCCAGCATTTT	CSASRSFREPQHF	.	TRBV20-1	TRBJ1-5	.
TGTGCCAGCAGCTTGGGGACGTATCACCAAGAGACCCAGTACTTC	CASSLGTYHQETQYF	few	TRBV5-6	TRBJ2-5	.
TGCGCCAGCAGCTTGGCTGGGACAGGGCGCGATACGCAGTATTTT	CASSLAGTGRDTQYF	.	TRBV5-1	TRBJ2-3	TRBD1
TGCGCCAGCAGTTTCGGGACTTCTGAGACCCAGTACTTC	CASSFGTSETQYF	few	TRBV5-1	TRBJ2-5	.
TGCGCCAGCAGCCAAGATTGGCTAGCGGGAGTTCATGAGCAGTTCTTC	CASSQDWLAGVHEQFF	.	TRBV4-3	TRBJ2-1	TRBD2
TGCAGTGCCGATGTCAGAGGTAGGAGCTCCTACGAGCAGTACTTC	CSADVRGRSSYEQYF	.	TRBV20-1	TRBJ2-7	.
TGTGCCAGCAGCTCATGGACTAGCGGGGCCGATAACGAGCAGTACTTC	CASSSWTSGADNEQYF	few	TRBV7-2	TRBJ2-7	TRBD2
TGTGCCAGCACCAAAAGGGGAGCGGGAGGCCTCCTTTACAATGAGCAGTTCTTC	CASTKRGAGGLLYNEQFF	few	TRBV11-2	TRBJ2-1	TRBD2
TGCAGCGCCTCGGGACAGGGGTTTAGCTACGAGCAGTACTTC	CSASGQGFSYEQYF	.	TRBV29-1	TRBJ2-7	TRBD1
TGCGCCAGCAGTGAGTCTGCGGGAGGGCCGAGAAATGAGCAGTTCTTC	CASSESAGGPRNEQFF	.	TRBV10-1	TRBJ2-1	TRBD2
TGTGCCAGCAGCACGCGGGACAGGGGCTGGGAGCAGTACTTC	CASSTRDRGWEQYF	.	TRBV14	TRBJ2-7	TRBD1
TGTGCCAGCAGCCGCGGGACTGAGGGAAACACCATATATTTT	CASSRGTEGNTIYF	.	TRBV3-1	TRBJ1-3	.
TGCAGCGTTGATTTCACTAGACAGGAGACCCAGTACTTC	CSVDFTRQETQYF	.	TRBV29-1	TRBJ2-5	.
TGTGCCAGTAACGGAGGAGGGGTTAACAATGAGCAGTTCTTC	CASNGGGVNNEQFF	.	TRBV19	TRBJ2-1	.
TGTGCCAGCAGCGCCGGGACTTACCAAGAGACCCAGTACTTC	CASSAGTYQETQYF	.	TRBV11-2	TRBJ2-5	.
TGCAGCGTCAAAGGGACAGGGAGCTCCTACGAGCAGTACTTC	CSVKGTGSSYEQYF	.	TRBV29-1	TRBJ2-7	TRBD1
TGTGCCAGCAGCGTAGGGGGACTAGCGGGGGAAAATGAGCAGTTCTTC	CASSVGGLAGENEQFF	few	TRBV9	TRBJ2-1	TRBD2
TGTGCCAGCAGTGACCCCCTCCTGAGACAGATGTACGAGCAGTACTTC	CASSDPLLRQMYEQYF	few	TRBV6-2/TRBV6-3	TRBJ2-7	.
TGTGCCAGCAGTTTATACGGACTAGCTTCAGATACGCAGTATTTT	CASSLYGLASDTQYF	.	TRBV27	TRBJ2-3	TRBD2
TGTGCCAGCAGCTTAGTTCAGGGAACCTACGAGCAGTACTTC	CASSLVQGTYEQYF	many	TRBV7-9	TRBJ2-7	.
TGTGCCAGCAGTGAACCACCGTATGAGCAGTTCTTC	CASSEPPYEQFF	few	TRBV25-1	TRBJ2-1	.
TGTGCCAGCAGCTTAGTTCCTAGCGGCTACGAGCAGTACTTC	CASSLVPSGYEQYF	.	TRBV7-2	TRBJ2-7	TRBD2
TGTGCCAGCAGCTTAACTGAGGGGACGGAGACCCAGTACTTC	CASSLTEGTETQYF	few	TRBV7-3	TRBJ2-5	.
TGTGCCAGCAGTTTGGACAGGGGGCGACTAGAGCAGTACTTC	CASSLDRGRLEQYF	few	TRBV12-3/TRBV12-4	TRBJ2-7	TRBD1
TGTGCCAGCAGCGTCGCCCCGGGACTAGCGGGCTACGAGCAGTACTTC	CASSVAPGLAGYEQYF	few	TRBV7-3	TRBJ2-7	TRBD2
TGTGCCAGCAGTTTAGCGGGAGTTGGCAATGAGCAGTTCTTC	CASSLAGVGNEQFF	many	TRBV6-2/TRBV6-3	TRBJ2-1	TRBD2
TGTGCCTTCCGTGGCGGGGGGCCGCGAGAGCAGTACTTC	CAFRGGGPREQYF	.	TRBV2	TRBJ2-7	TRBD2
TGCGCCAGCAGCTTGGGACCCGGCGGGACCCAGTACTTC	CASSLGPGGTQYF	few	TRBV5-1	TRBJ2-5	.
TGTGCCAGCAGCTTAGCGCCGGGACTAACTTACGAGCAGTACTTC	CASSLAPGLTYEQYF	few	TRBV7-8	TRBJ2-7	TRBD2
TGTGCCAGCAGTCCGAGCGGGAGTAGGGCAGATACGCAGTATTTT	CASSPSGSRADTQYF	.	TRBV6-2/TRBV6-3	TRBJ2-3	TRBD2
TGTGCCAGTAGTCGGTCGGCGGGAGAGAACATTCAGTACTTC	CASSRSAGENIQYF	many	TRBV19	TRBJ2-4	TRBD2
TGCAGTGCTAGAGGAGGACAGGGGGCCTACGAGCAGTACTTC	CSARGGQGAYEQYF	few	TRBV20-1	TRBJ2-7	TRBD1
TGCGCCAGCAGCCAAGAAGCTAGCAGTTTCACAGATACGCAGTATTTT	CASSQEASSFTDTQYF	many	TRBV4-1	TRBJ2-3	.
TGTGCCAGCAGCCAAGATCCCCGGACTATGAAATACAATGAGCAGTTCTTC	CASSQDPRTMKYNEQFF	few	TRBV14	TRBJ2-1	.
TGTGCCATCAGTGACGATGCGGGAGGAAATGGATACGAGCAGTACTTC	CAISDDAGGNGYEQYF	many	TRBV10-3	TRBJ2-7	TRBD2
TGTGCCAGCAGCCAACTGGGGACGGGCACTGAAGCTTTCTTT	CASSQLGTGTEAFF	.	TRBV14	TRBJ1-1	.
TGTGCCAGCAGGGGCGCGGTTGGTTTCACCGGGGAGCTGTTTTTT	CASRGAVGFTGELFF	few	TRBV14	TRBJ2-2	.
TGCAGTGCTAGAGGGGTCGGAACGAAGGAGCAGTTCTTC	CSARGVGTKEQFF	few	TRBV20-1	TRBJ2-1	.
TGTGCCAGCAGCTTATATACAGGGCAAGATACGCAGTATTTT	CASSLYTGQDTQYF	few	TRBV11-3	TRBJ2-3	.
TGTGCCAGCAGCTTAGGCCCTCAGACAGGGGTCGAGCAGTACTTC	CASSLGPQTGVEQYF	few	TRBV7-9	TRBJ2-7	TRBD1
TGTGCCAGCACCTTGTCCCTCGGACAGCAGTTCTTC	CASTLSLGQQFF	.	TRBV11-2	TRBJ2-1	.
TGTGCCAGCAGGGACACAGGGGGCCTGAAGACCCAGTACTTC	CASRDTGGLKTQYF	few	TRBV6-1	TRBJ2-5	TRBD1
TGCGCCAGCCGCCAGGAGGCAGGAGAAAAACTGTTTTTT	CASRQEAGEKLFF	.	TRBV5-1	TRBJ1-4	.
TGTGCCAGCAGCCGTCTTGGGGCCAACGTCCTGACTTTC	CASSRLGANVLTF	.	TRBV28	TRBJ2-6	.
TGTGCCAGCAGCCCACCGGGACTAGCGGTCTCAGATACGCAGTATTTT	CASSPPGLAVSDTQYF	few	TRBV14	TRBJ2-3	TRBD2
TGTGCCAGCAGCTTAGCTGGGACATACACCTACAATGAGCAGTTCTTC	CASSLAGTYTYNEQFF	few	TRBV7-2	TRBJ2-1	.